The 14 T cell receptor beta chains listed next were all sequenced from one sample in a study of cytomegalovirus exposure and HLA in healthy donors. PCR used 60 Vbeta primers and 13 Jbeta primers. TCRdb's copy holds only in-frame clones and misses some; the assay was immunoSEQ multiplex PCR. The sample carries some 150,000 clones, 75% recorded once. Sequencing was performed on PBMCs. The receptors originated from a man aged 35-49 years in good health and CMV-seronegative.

The CDR3, as DNA: TGTGCCAGCAGTTACTCCCGGGACTCCCGCCAGCCCCAGCATTTT. Translation: CASSYSRDSRQPQHF. V usage is TRBV6-6 and J usage is TRBJ1-5; tentatively, D is TRBD1 (5 bases). CDR3 length equals 15 residues. CDR1 and CDR2 from the germline V gene are MNHNY and SVGAGI (reference sequence). V dropped 0 bases and J dropped 7 bases, with 13 bases sitting between them.

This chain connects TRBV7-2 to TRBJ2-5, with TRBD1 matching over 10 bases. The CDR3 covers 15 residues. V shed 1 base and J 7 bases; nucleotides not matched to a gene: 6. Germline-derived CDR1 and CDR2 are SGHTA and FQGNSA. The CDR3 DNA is TGTGCCAGCAGCTTAGTTTGGGACAGGGGCATGACCCAGTACTTC. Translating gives CASSLVWDRGMTQYF.

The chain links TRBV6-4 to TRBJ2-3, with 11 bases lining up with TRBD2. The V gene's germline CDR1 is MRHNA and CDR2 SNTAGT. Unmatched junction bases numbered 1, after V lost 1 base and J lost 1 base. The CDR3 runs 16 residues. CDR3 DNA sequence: TGTGCCAGCAGTGACTTTAGCGGGGGGGGCACAGATACGCAGTATTTT. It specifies CASSDFSGGGTDTQYF.

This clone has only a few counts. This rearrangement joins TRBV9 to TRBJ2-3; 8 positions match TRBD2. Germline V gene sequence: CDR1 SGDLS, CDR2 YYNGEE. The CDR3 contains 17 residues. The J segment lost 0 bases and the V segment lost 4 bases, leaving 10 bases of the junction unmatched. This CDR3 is CASSPGSSGASTDTQYF. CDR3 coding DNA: TGTGCCAGCAGCCCCGGAAGTAGCGGGGCTAGCACAGATACGCAGTATTTT.

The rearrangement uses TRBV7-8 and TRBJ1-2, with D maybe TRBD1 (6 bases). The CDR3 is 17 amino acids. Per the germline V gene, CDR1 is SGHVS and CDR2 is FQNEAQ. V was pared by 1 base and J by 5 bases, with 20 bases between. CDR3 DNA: TGTGCCAGCAGCTTAGTACGGGGCGGACAGACCCTGTATGGCTACACCTTC. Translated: CASSLVRGGQTLYGYTF.

This CDR3 reads CASSLTTGANEKLFF. In DNA form, the CDR3 reads TGTGCCAGCAGTTTGACGACAGGGGCTAATGAAAAACTGTTTTTT. The V call is TRBV27, the J call TRBJ1-4, with 8 positions matching TRBD1. V lost 3 bases to trimming and J lost 3 bases; unmatched junction nucleotides: 3. The CDR3 is 15 residues long. CDR1 and CDR2 from the germline V gene are MNHEY and SMNVEV (reference sequence).

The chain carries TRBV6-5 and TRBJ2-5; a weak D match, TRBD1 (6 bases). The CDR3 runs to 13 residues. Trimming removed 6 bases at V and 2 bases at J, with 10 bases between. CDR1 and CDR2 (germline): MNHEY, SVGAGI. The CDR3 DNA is TGTGCCAGCAGGGCGCAGGGGCAAGAGACCCAGTACTTC. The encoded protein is CASRAQGQETQYF.

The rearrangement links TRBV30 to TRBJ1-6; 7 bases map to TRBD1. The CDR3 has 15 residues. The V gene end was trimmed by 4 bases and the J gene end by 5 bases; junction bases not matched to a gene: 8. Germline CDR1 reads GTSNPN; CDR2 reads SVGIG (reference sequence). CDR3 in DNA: TGTGCCTGGATCCCAGGCCAGGGGGATAATTCACCCCTCCACTTT. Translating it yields CAWIPGQGDNSPLHF. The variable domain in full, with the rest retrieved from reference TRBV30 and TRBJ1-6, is SQTIHQWPATLVQPVGSPLSLECTVEGTSNPNLYWYRQAAGRGLQLLFYSVGIGQISSEVPQNLSASRPQDRQFILSSKKLLLSDSGFYLCAWIPGQGDNSPLHFGNGTRLTVT.

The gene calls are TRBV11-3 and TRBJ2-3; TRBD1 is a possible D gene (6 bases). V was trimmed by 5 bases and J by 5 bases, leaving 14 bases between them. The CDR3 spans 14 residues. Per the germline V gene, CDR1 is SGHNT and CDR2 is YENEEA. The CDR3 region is CASSHGTILDTQYF. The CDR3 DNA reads TGTGCCAGCAGCCACGGGACAATCCTAGATACGCAGTATTTT.

The CDR3 DNA reads TGTGCCAGCAGCTTGGCGGCTAGTGGAGATACGCAGTATTTT. The encoded protein is CASSLAASGDTQYF. The chain employs TRBV5-4 and TRBJ2-3; unclear D gene. This CDR3 comprises 14 residues. Germline V gene data show CDR1 as SGHNT and CDR2 as YYREEE (reference sequence). V was shortened by 0 bases and J by 5 bases, with 10 bases between the two germline ends.

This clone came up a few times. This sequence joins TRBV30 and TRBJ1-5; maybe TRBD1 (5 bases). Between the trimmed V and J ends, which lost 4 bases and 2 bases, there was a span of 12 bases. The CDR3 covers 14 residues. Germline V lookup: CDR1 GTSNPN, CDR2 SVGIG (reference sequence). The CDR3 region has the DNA TGTGCCTGGAACCCAGGGAAGGGCAATCAGCCCCAGCATTTT. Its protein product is CAWNPGKGNQPQHF.

CDR3 residues: CASSPGSPVYETGELFF. Written as DNA, the CDR3 is TGTGCCAGCAGCCCAGGCAGCCCGGTCTATGAGACCGGGGAGCTGTTTTTT. The rearrangement links TRBV11-3 to TRBJ2-2, with D unresolved. Trimming removed 5 bases from V and 5 bases from J, with 21 bases in between. The CDR3 covers 17 residues. Germline values: CDR1 SGHNT, CDR2 YENEEA.

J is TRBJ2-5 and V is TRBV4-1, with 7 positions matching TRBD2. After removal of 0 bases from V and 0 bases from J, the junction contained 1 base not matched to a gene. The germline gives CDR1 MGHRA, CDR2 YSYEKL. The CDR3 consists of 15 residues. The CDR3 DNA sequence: TGCGCCAGCAGCCAAGAGGGGAGGGACCAAGAGACCCAGTACTTC. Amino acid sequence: CASSQEGRDQETQYF.

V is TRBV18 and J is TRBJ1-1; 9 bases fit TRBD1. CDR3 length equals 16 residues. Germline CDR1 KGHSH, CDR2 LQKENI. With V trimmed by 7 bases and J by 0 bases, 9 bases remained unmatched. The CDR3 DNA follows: TGTGCCAGCTGGAGTAGAACAGGGGGCATGAACACTGAAGCTTTCTTT. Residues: CASWSRTGGMNTEAFF.